These T cell receptor beta chains were read from a single sample in a study of Ad26.COV2.S vaccination and SARS-CoV-2 variants. This table comes from immunoSEQ multiplex PCR, and its TCRdb copy is limited to in-frame clones, with some not included. The sample shows roughly 380,000 clones, around 92% of them seen only once. This sample comprised peripheral blood, obtained after recovery from COVID-19. The receptors derive from a human donor who had recovered from COVID-19. CDR3s include the opening cysteine and the closing phenylalanine or tryptophan. D genes are given only for firm matches. Only part of the rows carry a size: once, few, many, or a class if the clone is expanded.

J: TRBJ1-2; size: NA; V: TRBV5-4; D: NA; CDR3: CASSLARGREGYGYTF
J: TRBJ2-3; size: NA; V: TRBV18; D: NA; CDR3: CASSIRTDTDTQYF
J: TRBJ2-1; size: once; V: TRBV27; D: TRBD1; CDR3: CATSVTQGATEQFF
J: TRBJ1-1; size: NA; V: TRBV7-9; D: NA; CDR3: CASSRGTDEAFF
J: TRBJ2-2; size: once; V: TRBV5-4; D: TRBD2; CDR3: CASSLRGTRNTGELFF
J: TRBJ1-2; size: once; V: TRBV5-1; D: NA; CDR3: CASSLEGDGYTF
J: TRBJ1-6; size: NA; V: TRBV29-1; D: TRBD1; CDR3: CSVAQGVGSPLHF
J: TRBJ1-1; size: NA; V: TRBV5-6; D: NA; CDR3: CASSFQGTEAFF
J: TRBJ1-5; size: NA; V: TRBV9; D: NA; CDR3: CASSRTLSNQPQHF
J: TRBJ1-2; size: NA; V: TRBV13; D: NA; CDR3: CASSLGGGWGYGYTF
J: TRBJ2-5; size: NA; V: TRBV7-2; D: TRBD2; CDR3: CASSASSGGAETQYF
J: TRBJ2-3; size: NA; V: TRBV7-2; D: NA; CDR3: CASSLVAGIRSDTQYF
J: TRBJ1-1; size: NA; V: TRBV5-3; D: NA; CDR3: CARSLNRAEAFF
J: TRBJ2-1; size: NA; V: TRBV27; D: TRBD1; CDR3: CASTANVPGQITNYNEQFF
J: TRBJ1-4; size: NA; V: TRBV7-9; D: TRBD1; CDR3: CASGPTGRDEKLFF
J: TRBJ1-5; size: NA; V: TRBV5-6; D: NA; CDR3: CASSRGTDQPQHF
J: TRBJ1-2; size: few; V: TRBV27; D: TRBD1; CDR3: CASSFGRGGGYTF
J: TRBJ1-2; size: NA; V: TRBV15; D: NA; CDR3: CATSRALTTSGYTF
J: TRBJ2-3; size: NA; V: TRBV6-6; D: NA; CDR3: CAGHRDSTDTQYF
J: TRBJ2-5; size: NA; V: TRBV9; D: TRBD1; CDR3: CASSSTGTGKETQYF
J: TRBJ1-6; size: NA; V: TRBV28; D: TRBD1; CDR3: CASSFYSGTGSLTYNSPLHF
J: TRBJ2-7; size: NA; V: TRBV7-2; D: TRBD1; CDR3: CASSGGQARSEQYF
J: TRBJ1-2; size: NA; V: TRBV9; D: NA; CDR3: CASSVEVAHYGYTF
J: TRBJ2-3; size: NA; V: TRBV7-2; D: TRBD1; CDR3: CASSSYRGRTDTQYF
J: TRBJ1-3; size: once; V: TRBV29-1; D: NA; CDR3: CSGLLQGNTIYF
J: TRBJ1-1; size: NA; V: TRBV7-8; D: NA; CDR3: CASSLNAQGTPEAFF